This T cell receptor (beta chain) was obtained from a study of blood T cell repertoires in COVID-19. Profiling relied on immunoSEQ multiplex PCR, and the TCRdb table lists in-frame clones only, not all of them. Of just over 250,000 clones in the sample, 86% were seen once. This CDR3 has 15 residues. J gave up 2 bases and V 2 bases, and 3 bases lay outside the gene matches. Per the germline V gene, CDR1 is MNHEY and CDR2 is SMNVEV (reference sequence). The J gene is TRBJ2-5, the V gene TRBV27; TRBD2 matches 9 bases. This receptor was taken from a man in his forties who had recovered from COVID-19. Sequencing was performed on peripheral blood. The CDR3 loop reads CASSLLAGIQETQYF. The CDR3 DNA reads TGTGCCAGCAGTTTACTAGCGGGAATACAAGAGACCCAGTACTTC.